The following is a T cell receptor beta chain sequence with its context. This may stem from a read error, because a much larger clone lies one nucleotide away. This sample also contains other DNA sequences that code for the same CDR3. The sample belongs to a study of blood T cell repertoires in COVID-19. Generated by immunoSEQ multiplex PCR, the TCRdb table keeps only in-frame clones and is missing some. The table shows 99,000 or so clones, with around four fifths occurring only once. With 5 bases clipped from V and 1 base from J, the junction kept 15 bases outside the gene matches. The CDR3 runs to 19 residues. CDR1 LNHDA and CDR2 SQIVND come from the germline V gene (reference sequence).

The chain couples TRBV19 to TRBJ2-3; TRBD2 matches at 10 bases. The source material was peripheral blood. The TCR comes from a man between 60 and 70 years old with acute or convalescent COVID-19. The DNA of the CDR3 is TGTGCCAGTAGTCTTGTAGCGGGAGGAACGGTTTGGCGCACAGATACGCAGTATTTT. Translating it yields CASSLVAGGTVWRTDTQYF. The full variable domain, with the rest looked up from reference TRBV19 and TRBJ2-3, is DGGITQSPKYLFRKEGQNVTLSCEQNLNHDAMYWYRQDPGQGLRLIYYSQIVNDFQKGDIAEGYSVSREKKESFPLTVTSAQKNPTAFYLCASSLVAGGTVWRTDTQYFGPGTRLTVL.